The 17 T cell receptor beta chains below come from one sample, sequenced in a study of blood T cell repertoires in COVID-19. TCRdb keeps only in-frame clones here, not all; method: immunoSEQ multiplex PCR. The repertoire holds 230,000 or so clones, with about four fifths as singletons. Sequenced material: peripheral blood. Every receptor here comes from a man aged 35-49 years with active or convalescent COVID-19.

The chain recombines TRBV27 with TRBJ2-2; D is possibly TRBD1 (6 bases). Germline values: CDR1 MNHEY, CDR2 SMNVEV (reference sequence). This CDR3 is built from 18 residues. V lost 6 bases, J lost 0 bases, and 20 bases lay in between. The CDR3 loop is CASSRQVTATANTGELFF. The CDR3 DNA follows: TGTGCCAGCAGCCGACAGGTGACAGCCACCGCGAACACCGGGGAGCTGTTTTTT.

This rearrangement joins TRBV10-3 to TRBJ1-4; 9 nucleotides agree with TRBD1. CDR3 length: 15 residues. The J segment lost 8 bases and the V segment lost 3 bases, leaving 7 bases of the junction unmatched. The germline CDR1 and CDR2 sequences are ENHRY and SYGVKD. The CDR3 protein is CAISDPDRGGEKLFF. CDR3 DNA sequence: TGTGCCATCAGTGACCCCGACAGGGGGGGCGAAAAACTGTTTTTT.

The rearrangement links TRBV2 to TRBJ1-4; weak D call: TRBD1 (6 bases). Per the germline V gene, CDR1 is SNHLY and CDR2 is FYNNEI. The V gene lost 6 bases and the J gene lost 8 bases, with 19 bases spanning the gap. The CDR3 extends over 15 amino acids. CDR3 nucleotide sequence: TGTGCCAGCAGATCCGGGACCAATAGGGGGGAAAAACTGTTTTTT. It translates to CASRSGTNRGEKLFF.

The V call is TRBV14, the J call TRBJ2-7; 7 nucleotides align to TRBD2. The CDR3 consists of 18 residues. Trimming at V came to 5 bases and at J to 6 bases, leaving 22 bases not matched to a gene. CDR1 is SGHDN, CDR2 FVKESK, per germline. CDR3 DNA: TGTGCCAGCAGCTTAAGTACGTTTACGTGGGAGGGCAATTTCGAGCAGTACTTC. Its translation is CASSLSTFTWEGNFEQYF.

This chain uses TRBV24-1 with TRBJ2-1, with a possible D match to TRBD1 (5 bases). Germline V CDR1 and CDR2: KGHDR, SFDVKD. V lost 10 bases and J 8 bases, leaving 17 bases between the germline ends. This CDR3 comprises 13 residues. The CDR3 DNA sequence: TGTGCCACGGACCAGGGAAAAGGCGATGAGCAGTTCTTC. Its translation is CATDQGKGDEQFF.

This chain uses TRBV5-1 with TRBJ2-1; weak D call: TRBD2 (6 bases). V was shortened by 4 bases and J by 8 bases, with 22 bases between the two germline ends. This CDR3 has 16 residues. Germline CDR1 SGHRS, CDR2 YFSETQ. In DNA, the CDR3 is TGCGCCAGCAGCCCAGGAACGGACTATCAGCGGGATGAGCAGTTCTTC. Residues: CASSPGTDYQRDEQFF.

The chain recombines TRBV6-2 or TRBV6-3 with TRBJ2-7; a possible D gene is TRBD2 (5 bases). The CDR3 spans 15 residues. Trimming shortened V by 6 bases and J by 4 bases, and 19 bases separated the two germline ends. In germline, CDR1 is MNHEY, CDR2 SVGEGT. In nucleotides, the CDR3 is TGTGCCAGCAGCCCCCGGGGTGTCTCCCTTTACGAGCAGTACTTC. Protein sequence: CASSPRGVSLYEQYF.

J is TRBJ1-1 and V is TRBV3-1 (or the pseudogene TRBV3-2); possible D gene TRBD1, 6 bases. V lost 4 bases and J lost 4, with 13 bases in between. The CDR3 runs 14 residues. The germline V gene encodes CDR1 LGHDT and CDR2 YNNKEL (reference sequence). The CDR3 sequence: CASSRNRVGTEAFF. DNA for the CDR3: TGTGCCAGCAGCCGAAACAGGGTGGGCACTGAAGCTTTCTTT.

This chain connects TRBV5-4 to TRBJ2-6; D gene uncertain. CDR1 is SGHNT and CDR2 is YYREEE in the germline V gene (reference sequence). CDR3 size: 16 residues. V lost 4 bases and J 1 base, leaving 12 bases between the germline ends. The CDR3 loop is CASSQEPTSGANVLTF. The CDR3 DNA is TGTGCCAGCAGCCAGGAACCGACGTCTGGGGCCAACGTCCTGACTTTC.

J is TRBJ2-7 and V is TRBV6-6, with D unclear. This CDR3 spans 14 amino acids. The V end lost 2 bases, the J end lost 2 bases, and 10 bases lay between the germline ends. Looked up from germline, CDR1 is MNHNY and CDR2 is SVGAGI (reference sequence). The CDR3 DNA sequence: TGTGCCAGCAGTTACCTCCGTGGAGCCTACGAGCAGTACTTC. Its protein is CASSYLRGAYEQYF.

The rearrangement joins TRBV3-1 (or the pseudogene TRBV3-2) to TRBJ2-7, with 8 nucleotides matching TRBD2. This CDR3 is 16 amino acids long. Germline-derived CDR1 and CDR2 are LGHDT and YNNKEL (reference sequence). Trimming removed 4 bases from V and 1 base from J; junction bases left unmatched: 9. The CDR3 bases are TGTGCCAGCAGCCTAGGACTAGCCTCCCTTTCCTACGAGCAGTACTTC. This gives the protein CASSLGLASLSYEQYF.

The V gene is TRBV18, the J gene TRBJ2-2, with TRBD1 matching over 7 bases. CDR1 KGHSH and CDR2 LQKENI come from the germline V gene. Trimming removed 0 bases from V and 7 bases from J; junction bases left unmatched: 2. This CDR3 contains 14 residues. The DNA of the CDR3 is TGTGCCAGCTCACCACCGAGGGACAGCGGGGAGCTGTTTTTT. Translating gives CASSPPRDSGELFF.

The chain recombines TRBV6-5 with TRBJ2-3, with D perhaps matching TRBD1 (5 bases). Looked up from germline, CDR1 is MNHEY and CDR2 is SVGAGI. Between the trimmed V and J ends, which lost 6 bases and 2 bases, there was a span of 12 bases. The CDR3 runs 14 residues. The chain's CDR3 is CASRRQQFTDTQYF. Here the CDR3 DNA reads TGTGCCAGCAGAAGACAGCAATTCACAGATACGCAGTATTTT.

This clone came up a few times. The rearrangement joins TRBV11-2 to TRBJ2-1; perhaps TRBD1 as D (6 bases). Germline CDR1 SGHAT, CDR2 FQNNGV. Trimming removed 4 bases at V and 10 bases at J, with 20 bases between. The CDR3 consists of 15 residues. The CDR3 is CASSSRHTGLEEQFF. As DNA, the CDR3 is TGTGCCAGCAGCTCCCGTCACACAGGGTTGGAAGAGCAGTTCTTC.

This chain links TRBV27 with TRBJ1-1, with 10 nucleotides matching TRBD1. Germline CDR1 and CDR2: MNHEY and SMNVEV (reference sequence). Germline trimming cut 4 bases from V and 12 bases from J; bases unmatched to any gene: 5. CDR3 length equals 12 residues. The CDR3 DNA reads TGTGCCAGCAGTTCCTCGGGACAGGGGACTTTCTTT. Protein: CASSSSGQGTFF.

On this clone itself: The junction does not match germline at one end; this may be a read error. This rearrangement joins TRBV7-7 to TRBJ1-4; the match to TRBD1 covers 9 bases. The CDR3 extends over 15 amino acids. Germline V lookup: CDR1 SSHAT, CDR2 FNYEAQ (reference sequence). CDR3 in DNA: TGTGCTAGCAGCTTAGCAGGGACAGGGAATGAAAAACTGTTTTTT. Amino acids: CASSLAGTGNEKLFF.

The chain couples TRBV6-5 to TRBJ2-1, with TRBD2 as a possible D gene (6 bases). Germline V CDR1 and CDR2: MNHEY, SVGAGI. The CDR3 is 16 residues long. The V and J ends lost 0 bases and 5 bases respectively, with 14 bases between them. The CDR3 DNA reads TGTGCCAGCAGTTACTCAGGCGAGGCGGGGAACAATGAGCAGTTCTTC. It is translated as CASSYSGEAGNNEQFF.